This T cell receptor (beta chain) was documented in a study of blood T cell repertoires in COVID-19. Study-level information: Samples came from the United States, Italy and Spain, spanning acute and convalescent COVID-19.

Profiled with immunoSEQ multiplex PCR; TCRdb holds only in-frame clones, not every one. The sample has 200,000 to 250,000 clones, about four fifths seen once. The V segment lost 3 bases and the J segment 6 bases; nucleotides outside the gene matches: 12. CDR3 length: 16 amino acids. Germline lookup yields CDR1 SGHRS and CDR2 YFSETQ. The clonotype originates from a woman younger than 30 with acute or convalescent COVID-19. The gene calls are TRBV5-1 and TRBJ1-2; 9 positions match TRBD1. The source material was peripheral blood. The CDR3 spells CASSWDRVTSMDGYTF. CDR3 DNA sequence: TGCGCCAGCAGCTGGGACAGGGTAACTTCCATGGATGGCTACACCTTC.